Shown below are 8 T cell receptor beta chains from a single sample sequenced in a study of blood T cells in healthy people across ages. A second PCR of about 6 to 11 cycles used a sample-barcoded 5' primer and a J-beta primer mix. MiXCR, applied by TCRdb to the 5' RACE reads, yields one record per CDR3 protein. The table lists hundreds of thousands of distinct CDR3 sequences, 25% of them singletons. This sample was shared with a second study, whose subject was T cells of mothers and their children.

The source material was blood. The origin of the receptors is a boy aged 5-17 years in good health.

The table lists this clonotype with a few counts. This sequence joins TRBV9 and TRBJ2-3, with 8 nucleotides matching TRBD1. Trimming cost V 2 bases and J 5 bases; bases outside gene matches: 19. The CDR3 is 19 residues long. Germline V gives CDR1 SGDLS, CDR2 YYNGEE. Here the CDR3 reads CASSVAGLQGGAREDTQYF. The CDR3 nucleotides are TGTGCCAGCAGCGTTGCTGGCCTACAGGGGGGCGCAAGAGAAGATACGCAGTATTTT.

CDR3 coding DNA: TGTGCCAGCAGTTTACCGGGAGGGTCCTACAATGAGCAGTTCTTC. As protein: CASSLPGGSYNEQFF. The chain links TRBV28 to TRBJ2-1, with 8 nucleotides matching TRBD2. This CDR3 region has 15 residues. Germline-derived CDR1 and CDR2 are MDHEN and SYDVKM. J gave up 1 base and V 2 bases, and 1 base lay outside the gene matches.

V usage is TRBV6-2 or TRBV6-3 and J usage is TRBJ2-2; D is unresolved. Trimming pared 6 bases from V and 7 bases from J, leaving 6 bases between. This CDR3 is built from 11 residues. Germline CDR1 and CDR2: MNHEY and SVGEGT. CDR3 amino acids: CASSSYGELFF. In DNA form, the CDR3 reads TGTGCCAGCAGCTCCTACGGGGAGCTGTTTTTT.

Remarks on this clonotype: A read error may explain this, as a much larger clone is one base away. This rearrangement joins TRBV27 to TRBJ2-7; 8 nucleotides agree with TRBD1. The V gene end was trimmed by 5 bases and the J gene end by 2 bases; junction bases not matched to a gene: 5. This CDR3 region has 14 residues. Germline values: CDR1 MNHEY, CDR2 SMNVEV (reference sequence). The CDR3 DNA is TGTGCCAGCAGTCCGGGACAGGCGGCCTACGAGCAGTACTTC. Protein product: CASSPGQAAYEQYF.

This clonotype has more than one count but fewer than ten. V gene TRBV2 combines with J gene TRBJ2-6, with 8 bases identical to TRBD2. The CDR3 is made up of 17 amino acids. J lost 2 bases, V lost 8 bases, and 11 bases had no gene match. Germline loops: CDR1 SNHLY, CDR2 FYNNEI. The CDR3 DNA is TGTGCCAGCCACATGGTCCGGGGGGGAGCTGGGGCCAACGTCCTGACTTTC. Translated, it gives CASHMVRGGAGANVLTF.

The chain is built from TRBV4-1 and TRBJ2-5; D not certain. TRBJ2-1 matches the DNA end more closely, so the J call is doubtful. Germline CDR1 reads MGHRA; CDR2 reads YSYEKL. The CDR3 contains 13 residues. The CDR3 region has the DNA TGCGCCAGCAGCCCCTCGGGTAGCAATGAGCAGTTCTTC. Protein sequence: CASSPSGSNEQFF.

This clonotype occurred many times. The chain carries TRBV20-1 and TRBJ2-3; perhaps TRBD2 as D (5 bases). Germline V gives CDR1 DFQATT, CDR2 SNEGSKA (reference sequence). This CDR3 region has 14 residues. V was cut by 3 bases and J by 7 bases, with 17 bases left in between. Here the CDR3 DNA reads TGCAGTGCTAGTTCGAGCGGTTCGGTGAATACGCAGTATTTT. This gives the protein CSASSSGSVNTQYF.

This clonotype was counted a few times. This chain uses TRBV6-2 or TRBV6-3 with TRBJ1-2; D is perhaps TRBD1 (6 bases). Trimming shortened V by 0 bases and J by 5 bases, and 22 bases separated the two germline ends. This CDR3 is built from 18 residues. Germline V gene lookup returns CDR1 MNHEY and CDR2 SVGEGT. As DNA, the CDR3 is TGTGCCAGCAGTTACTCGGATACGACTTGGGGGCAGGAATATGGCTACACCTTC. Its protein product is CASSYSDTTWGQEYGYTF.